This T cell receptor (beta chain) was retrieved from a study of blood T cell repertoires in COVID-19 (dated by TCRdb to 2019 to 2021). For the wider study: Samples covering the acute and convalescent phases of COVID-19 were provided by collaborators in the United States, Italy and Spain. Nearly every sample came with metadata listing a de-identified subject ID, COVID-19 status, age in years and sex. Deeply sampled blood TCRbeta repertoires from subjects exposed to, actively infected with, or recovered from COVID-19 were included in the dataset. Where available, HLA class I and class II types were obtained from metadata supplied by the sample provider rather than from assay-based typing. The material from the prospective study consisted of cDNA or gDNA derived from T cells, B-cell-depleted T cells, or PBMCs. A freely available public database, intended as a resource for researchers studying the immune response to SARS-CoV-2, is where the repertoires were released. The samples were drawn from the first 160 participants of the ongoing ImmuneRACE study and from roughly 1,300 subjects provided by 6 global collaborators. Results the study describes overall, beyond this receptor: The amount of clinical and demographic metadata varied by source and participant and was provided uncurated.

Participants in the prospective study were enrolled through a virtual design, were aged roughly 18 to 90 years, and lived in roughly 25 United States geographic areas. Cohort assignment in the prospective study relied on participant-reported clinical history from a screening survey and a study questionnaire. For ImmuneRACE Cohort 3, a participant was defined as recovered based on two consecutive negative NP/OP PCR tests, clearance by a healthcare professional, or resolution of symptoms. Each participant in the prospective study had whole blood, serum and a nasopharyngeal or oropharyngeal swab collected by mobile phlebotomists. Additional blood draws and questionnaires over an approximately two-month period could optionally be provided by prospective study participants. Blood samples from the prospective study were shipped frozen or at room temperature prior to DNA extraction. The immunoSEQ Assay, a bias-controlled multiplex PCR, was used to amplify TCRbeta CDR3 regions from genomic DNA. As for the authors' bioinformatics: Within the assay, amplification of reference gene primers was used to estimate how many nucleated cells each sample contained. Sequence reads were collapsed and filtered to measure the absolute abundance of every unique TCRbeta CDR3 rearrangement. For each sample, productive Simpson clonality was calculated by taking the square root of Simpson's diversity index across productive rearrangements. The immuneACCESS repertoire file appears here via TCRdb, limited to in-frame rearrangements. These files lack a portion of the clones; in checked studies, under half of the deficit traces to unresolved V genes, and the cause of the others is not known. Clonal size and the V and J genes are those of that table, whereas D and trimming came from the DNA. The sample table holds some 330,000 clones, of which around nine tenths were seen once. The ten largest make up less than 5.5% of the sample.

The germline V gene yields KGHDR for CDR1 and SFDVKD for CDR2. The germline V end is reduced by 8 bases and the J end by 3 bases; junction bases left unmatched: 34. The CDR3 covers 23 residues, taking in both the cysteine and the phenylalanine. Left in the record is the CDR3 DNA by itself, 69 bases read in frame from the first base. Comments on this clone: This receptor's antigen is unknown. No much larger clonotype is one base removed from it; base qualities were not supplied.

The sequence is built from TRBV24-1 and TRBJ1-1; TRBD1 fits 8 bases in the junction. Sequenced material: PBMCs or T cells enriched from blood (not recorded which). The source of this sequence is a man aged 30 to 45 who had recovered from COVID-19. The nucleotide sequence reads TGTGCCACCATGCCTCCAGGATTTGGTGTATTCGACAGGGGATTTTCGGCGCACACTGAAGCTTTCTTT. Its translation is CATMPPGFGVFDRGFSAHTEAFF.